The 30 T cell receptor beta chains presented below share a single source sample, sequenced in a study of memory CD4+ T cells and cytomegalovirus serostatus (dated by TCRdb to the late 2010s). Libraries came from the immunoSEQ multiplex PCR assay. In its TCRdb copy, this immuneACCESS table keeps in-frame sequences only and misses some clones. Where compared with another copy, unresolved V genes explain less than half of these, and the others have no known cause. Recorded for this sample are 45,000 to 70,000 clones; more than 65% of them occurred a single time. The ten top clones hold roughly 0.5% of the sample. A FACSAria II was used to sort memory CD4+ T cells, defined as single viable CD3+CD4+CD8-CD45RO+ cells. What was sequenced was memory CD4+ T cells from blood. These TCRs come from an adult in good health and CMV-seronegative. Some clones in this sample may be carry-over from other donors' samples.

J is TRBJ1-6 and V is TRBV2, with 7 bases identical to TRBD1. The germline CDR1 and CDR2 sequences are SNHLY and FYNNEI. The ends lost 8 bases at V and 10 bases at J; junction bases unmatched: 8. CDR3 length equals 13 residues. CDR3 in amino acids: CASGRTGGSPLHF. In nucleotides, the CDR3 is TGTGCCAGCGGGAGGACAGGTGGATCACCCCTCCACTTT.

The chain's CDR3 is CASSGDRSYNEQFF. CDR3 DNA: TGCGCCAGCAGTGGGGACAGATCCTACAATGAGCAGTTCTTC. J is TRBJ2-1 and V is TRBV10-1; 7 positions agree with TRBD1. The germline CDR1 and CDR2 sequences are WNHNN and SYGVQD (reference sequence). The length of the CDR3 is 14 residues. Trimming removed 4 bases from V and 1 base from J; junction bases left unmatched: 1.

The rearrangement joins TRBV28 to TRBJ2-1, with 7 positions matching TRBD2. The junction had 8 bases not matched to a gene; V was cut back by 5 bases and J by 4 bases. The CDR3 has 15 residues. The germline gives CDR1 MDHEN, CDR2 SYDVKM. The CDR3 coding sequence is TGTGCCAGCAGTGTAGAATACGGGGGGTACAATGAGCAGTTCTTC. This sequence encodes CASSVEYGGYNEQFF.

The chain combines TRBV28 with TRBJ2-7; 10 bases agree with TRBD1. The CDR3 is 14 residues long. Germline assignment: CDR1 MDHEN and CDR2 SYDVKM. Trimming removed 6 bases from V and 4 bases from J; junction bases left unmatched: 6. Here the CDR3 reads CASSLTGGVYEQYF. CDR3 in DNA: TGTGCCAGCAGCCTGACAGGGGGCGTTTACGAGCAGTACTTC.

The chain joins TRBV29-1 to TRBJ2-1, with 7 nucleotides matching TRBD2. With V trimmed by 4 bases and J by 1 base, 13 bases remained unmatched. The CDR3 has 17 amino acids. Germline CDR1 SQVTM, CDR2 ANQGSEA. CDR3 in amino acids: CSVVAPARERSYNEQFF. In DNA, the CDR3 is TGCAGCGTTGTAGCCCCAGCGCGGGAGCGATCCTACAATGAGCAGTTCTTC.

The chain uses TRBV10-2 and TRBJ2-2; D ambiguous. Germline V CDR1 and CDR2: WSHSY, SAAADI. The CDR3 consists of 12 residues. V lost 7 bases and J lost 5, with 8 bases in between. CDR3 region: CASTRETGELFF. In nucleotides, the CDR3 is TGCGCCAGCACCAGAGAGACCGGGGAGCTGTTTTTT.

The chain carries TRBV7-9 and TRBJ2-3; 10 bases are shared with TRBD1. V shed 1 base, J shed 3 bases, and the junction held 13 bases outside the gene matches. This CDR3 has 19 residues. Germline V lookup: CDR1 SEHNR, CDR2 FQNEAQ (reference sequence). DNA of the CDR3: TGTGCCAGCAGCTTAGGTTATTTTATGGGACAGGGGTGGACAGATACGCAGTATTTT. It yields the protein CASSLGYFMGQGWTDTQYF.

This clone has more than one count but fewer than ten. The V and J genes are TRBV19 and TRBJ1-5; TRBD1 matches 11 bases. J lost 1 base, V lost 7 bases, and 9 bases had no gene match. This CDR3 is 17 amino acids long. Germline V lookup: CDR1 LNHDA, CDR2 SQIVND (reference sequence). The chain's CDR3 is CASKKGDRGTSNQPQHF. Here the CDR3 DNA reads TGTGCCAGTAAAAAAGGGGACAGGGGGACGAGCAATCAGCCCCAGCATTTT. Based on the CDR3 plus reference TRBV19 and TRBJ1-5, the full variable domain is DGGITQSPKYLFRKEGQNVTLSCEQNLNHDAMYWYRQDPGQGLRLIYYSQIVNDFQKGDIAEGYSVSREKKESFPLTVTSAQKNPTAFYLCASKKGDRGTSNQPQHFGDGTRLSIL.

J is TRBJ1-1 and V is TRBV7-9; no firm D call. Trimming pared 1 base from V and 4 bases from J, leaving 13 bases between. Germline CDR1 reads SEHNR; CDR2 reads FQNEAQ (reference sequence). This CDR3 has 15 amino acids. As DNA, the CDR3 is TGTGCCAGCAGCTTAGTAGGCGGGGTAGGCACTGAAGCTTTCTTT. Its protein is CASSLVGGVGTEAFF.

As DNA, the CDR3 is TGCGCCACCAGACAGGGACCGCCCCAGCATTTT. Translating it yields CATRQGPPQHF. The J gene is TRBJ1-5, the V gene TRBV5-1, with 7 bases identical to TRBD1. The trim removed 9 bases at V and 9 bases at J, leaving 6 bases unmatched. This CDR3 region has 11 residues. Germline loops: CDR1 SGHRS, CDR2 YFSETQ.

The CDR3 nucleotides are TGTGCCAGCAGCGCCACTAGCGGGGGGAGCCACGAGCAGTACTTC. Translating it yields CASSATSGGSHEQYF. The chain has TRBV7-8 and TRBJ2-5; 12 bases map to TRBD2. The DNA end favors TRBJ2-7, so the J call may be wrong. In germline, CDR1 is SGHVS, CDR2 FQNEAQ. The CDR3 sequence is 15 residues long.

The chain carries TRBV6-1 and TRBJ2-1, with 7 bases fitting TRBD2. Germline values: CDR1 MNHNS, CDR2 SASEGT. The CDR3 is 15 amino acids. Germline trimming cut 5 bases from V and 8 bases from J; bases unmatched to any gene: 12. CDR3 sequence reads: CASSTTRTSSYEQFF. The DNA for the CDR3 is TGTGCCAGCAGTACCACTAGGACTAGTTCCTATGAGCAGTTCTTC.

The chain couples TRBV16 to TRBJ1-5; 8 bases fit TRBD1. The CDR3 runs 15 residues. Germline assignment: CDR1 KGHSY and CDR2 FQNENV. Losses at the gene ends were 5 bases for V and 4 bases for J; bases not matched to a gene: 7. CDR3 sequence: CASSGGTGYNQPQHF. CDR3 in DNA: TGTGCCAGCAGCGGTGGGACAGGCTATAATCAGCCCCAGCATTTT.

This clone was seen just once. The rearrangement joins TRBV30 to TRBJ2-1; D is perhaps TRBD1 (5 bases). Trimming pared 2 bases from V and 16 bases from J, leaving 18 bases between. Germline values: CDR1 GTSNPN, CDR2 SVGIG (reference sequence). CDR3 length: 12 residues. DNA for the CDR3: TGTGCCTGGAGTATCCCTCAGGGCCGTCCTTTCTTC. The encoded protein is CAWSIPQGRPFF.

The chain has TRBV2 and TRBJ2-3; D not resolved. Trimming stripped 4 bases from V and 7 bases from J, with 3 bases between. The CDR3 length is 10 residues. Germline values: CDR1 SNHLY, CDR2 FYNNEI. CDR3 sequence: CASSVNTQYF. CDR3 nucleotide sequence: TGTGCCAGCAGTGTGAATACGCAGTATTTT. The complete variable domain, with remaining parts taken from reference TRBV2 and TRBJ2-3, reads EPEVTQTPSHQVTQMGQEVILRCVPISNHLYFYWYRQILGQKVEFLVSFYNNEISEKSEIFDDQFSVERPDGSNFTLKIRSTKLEDSAMYFCASSVNTQYFGPGTRLTVL.

This clone appeared a single time. The chain employs TRBV5-4 and TRBJ2-4; a possible D gene is TRBD2 (5 bases). The CDR3 is 16 residues long. Trimming removed 1 base from V and 3 bases from J, with 14 bases in between. The germline V gene encodes CDR1 SGHNT and CDR2 YYREEE (reference sequence). The CDR3 is CASSLSLVGVKNIQYF. The CDR3 region has the DNA TGTGCCAGCAGCTTGTCCTTGGTGGGAGTCAAAAACATTCAGTACTTC.

The rearrangement joins TRBV28 to TRBJ2-7; 7 nucleotides match TRBD2. The V segment lost 6 bases and the J segment 4 bases; nucleotides outside the gene matches: 12. There are 15 residues in the CDR3. Germline V gene lookup returns CDR1 MDHEN and CDR2 SYDVKM. The CDR3 reads CASRGQASGGYEQYF. Here the CDR3 DNA reads TGTGCCAGCAGAGGGCAGGCTAGCGGAGGGTACGAGCAGTACTTC.

This chain joins TRBV6-1 and TRBJ2-7; TRBD1 matches 8 bases. Trimming removed 1 base from V and 7 bases from J; junction bases left unmatched: 6. CDR3 length equals 14 residues. Germline V gene sequence: CDR1 MNHNS, CDR2 SASEGT. CDR3 coding DNA: TGTGCCAGCAGTGAAGACCCAGGGGGCGGTGAGCAGTACTTC. Translation: CASSEDPGGGEQYF.

The rearrangement links TRBV7-8 to TRBJ2-2; no clear D. The CDR3 spans 15 residues. Germline V gene sequence: CDR1 SGHVS, CDR2 FQNEAQ. The germline V and J ends were trimmed by 0 bases and 4 bases, with 9 bases remaining between them. CDR3 bases: TGTGCCAGCAGCTTAGCGTTACGGGCCACCGGGGAGCTGTTTTTT. Its translation: CASSLALRATGELFF.

The V call is TRBV7-9, the J call TRBJ2-1, with D perhaps matching TRBD1 (6 bases). This CDR3 region has 14 residues. The germline CDR1 and CDR2 sequences are SEHNR and FQNEAQ (reference sequence). Trimming stripped 1 base from V and 2 bases from J, with 6 bases between. This CDR3 reads CASSLGQAYNEQFF. CDR3 DNA: TGTGCCAGCAGCTTAGGACAGGCCTACAATGAGCAGTTCTTC.

This chain joins TRBV7-3 and TRBJ2-1; 8 positions agree with TRBD2. Germline assignment: CDR1 SGHTA and CDR2 FQGTGA. Unmatched junction bases numbered 8, after V lost 8 bases and J lost 2 bases. There are 15 residues in the CDR3. The CDR3 here is CASGPPGLAYNEQFF. The CDR3, as DNA: TGTGCCAGCGGGCCACCGGGACTAGCCTACAATGAGCAGTTCTTC.

This clone was picked up one time. The chain recombines TRBV9 with TRBJ2-1; 9 positions agree with TRBD2. With 0 bases clipped from V and 4 bases from J, the junction kept 8 bases outside the gene matches. The CDR3 runs to 17 residues. Germline values: CDR1 SGDLS, CDR2 YYNGEE. This chain's CDR3 is CASSVDGEAGGYNEQFF. DNA of the CDR3: TGTGCCAGCAGCGTAGACGGTGAGGCGGGAGGGTACAATGAGCAGTTCTTC.

The V gene is TRBV5-1, the J gene TRBJ2-4, with 9 bases matching TRBD1. V lost 2 bases, J lost 9 bases, and 9 bases stayed unmatched. The germline V gene has CDR1 SGHRS and CDR2 YFSETQ. The CDR3 spans 15 residues. CDR3: CASSLEDRGEAIQYF. CDR3 nucleotides: TGCGCCAGCAGCTTAGAGGACAGGGGTGAGGCCATTCAGTACTTC.

The chain joins TRBV10-2 to TRBJ2-1; TRBD2 matches 7 bases. CDR1 and CDR2 (germline): WSHSY, SAAADI. This CDR3 region has 15 residues. Losses at the gene ends were 4 bases for V and 2 bases for J; bases not matched to a gene: 5. The chain's CDR3 is CASSVAGVTYNEQFF. CDR3 nucleotides: TGCGCCAGCAGTGTGGCGGGAGTAACCTACAATGAGCAGTTCTTC.

As for this clone: Other DNA sequences of this sample code for an identical CDR3. This chain connects TRBV2 to TRBJ2-1; a possible D gene is TRBD1 (5 bases). CDR1 is SNHLY and CDR2 is FYNNEI in the germline V gene. The CDR3 is 13 amino acids. V was trimmed by 6 bases and J by 4 bases, leaving 10 bases between them. The CDR3 is CASRVSGYNEQFF. CDR3 sequence (DNA): TGTGCCAGCAGGGTCTCAGGGTACAATGAGCAGTTCTTC.

The V and J genes are TRBV18 and TRBJ2-1; TRBD2 matches at 8 bases. CDR3 length: 17 amino acids. Germline loops: CDR1 KGHSH, CDR2 LQKENI. V lost 4 bases to trimming and J lost 5 bases; unmatched junction nucleotides: 13. For the CDR3, the DNA is TGTGCCAGCTCACGAACCCCCCCCAGCGGGAGAAACAATGAGCAGTTCTTC. Residues: CASSRTPPSGRNNEQFF. Filled out from reference TRBV18 and TRBJ2-1, the complete variable domain reads NAGVMQNPRHLVRRRGQEARLRCSPMKGHSHVYWYRQLPEEGLKFMVYLQKENIIDESGMPKERFSAEFPKEGPSILRIQQVVRGDSAAYFCASSRTPPSGRNNEQFFGPGTRLTVL.

The V gene is TRBV4-1, the J gene TRBJ2-7; D is possibly TRBD2 (6 bases). Germline V CDR1 and CDR2: MGHRA, YSYEKL. Trimming pared 2 bases from V and 0 bases from J, leaving 8 bases between. The CDR3 extends over 14 amino acids. CDR3 DNA: TGCGCCAGCAGCCAACCGGGAGTCTCCTACGAGCAGTACTTC. Translation: CASSQPGVSYEQYF.

This rearrangement joins TRBV19 to TRBJ2-2, with TRBD1 as a possible D gene (6 bases). The V gene lost 5 bases and the J gene lost 4 bases, with 14 bases spanning the gap. In germline, CDR1 is LNHDA, CDR2 SQIVND (reference sequence). This CDR3 region has 15 residues. The CDR3 reads CASSPKTGSTGELFF. The CDR3 DNA sequence: TGTGCCAGTAGTCCCAAAACAGGGAGCACCGGGGAGCTGTTTTTT. The full variable domain, in which reference TRBV19 and TRBJ2-2 provide the parts outside the CDR3, is DGGITQSPKYLFRKEGQNVTLSCEQNLNHDAMYWYRQDPGQGLRLIYYSQIVNDFQKGDIAEGYSVSREKKESFPLTVTSAQKNPTAFYLCASSPKTGSTGELFFGEGSRLTVL.

The V call is TRBV10-2, the J call TRBJ1-2; D is unclear. The CDR3 is made up of 12 amino acids. Trimming removed 10 bases at V and 2 bases at J, with 11 bases between. The germline V gene has CDR1 WSHSY and CDR2 SAAADI. The CDR3 DNA reads TGCGCCATCGGGGAGGGAAACTATGGCTACACCTTC. Translated: CAIGEGNYGYTF.

The V gene is TRBV19, the J gene TRBJ1-1, with a tentative D call TRBD1 (5 bases). Looked up from germline, CDR1 is LNHDA and CDR2 is SQIVND (reference sequence). Trimming shortened V by 4 bases and J by 0 bases, and 15 bases separated the two germline ends. This CDR3 comprises 16 residues. CDR3 sequence (DNA): TGTGCCAGTAGTAGGGGACTTCGTGGTATGAACACTGAAGCTTTCTTT. This encodes CASSRGLRGMNTEAFF.